Listed below are T cell receptor beta chains from one sample, sequenced in a study of blood T cell repertoires in COVID-19. Repertoires were generated with immunoSEQ multiplex PCR, while TCRdb's copy carries only in-frame clones and drops some. The sample carries about 43,000 clones, 70% to 90% recorded once. The sample comprised peripheral blood. All receptors come from a human donor in a cohort sampled during active COVID-19. Both conserved end residues are part of each CDR3. D genes are given only for firm matches. Only part of the rows carry a size: once, few, many, or a class if the clone is expanded.

J,V,D,size,CDR3,DNA
TRBJ1-1,TRBV7-9,.,.,CASSLKGNMNTEAFF,TGTGCCAGCAGCTTAAAGGGGAACATGAACACTGAAGCTTTCTTT
TRBJ1-5,TRBV2,TRBD1,.,CASSEETGIHQPQHF,TGTGCCAGCAGTGAGGAGACAGGGATTCATCAGCCCCAGCATTTT
TRBJ1-2,TRBV7-2,.,once,CASSLDIPTNYGYTF,TGTGCCAGCAGCTTAGACATCCCAACTAACTATGGCTACACCTTC
TRBJ2-1,TRBV13,.,.,CASSLVATTSYNEQFF,TGTGCCAGCAGCTTAGTTGCTACTACTTCTTACAATGAGCAGTTCTTC
TRBJ1-2,TRBV18,TRBD1,.,CASSPGQGHGYTF,TGTGCCAGCTCACCAGGACAGGGTCATGGCTACACCTTC
TRBJ1-5,TRBV2,TRBD1,few,CASSQGESQPQHF,TGTGCCAGCAGCCAGGGGGAGAGTCAGCCCCAGCATTTT
TRBJ2-5,TRBV29-1,.,.,CSVVPIVARGETQYF,TGCAGCGTTGTCCCCATCGTAGCCCGGGGAGAGACCCAGTACTTC
TRBJ2-2,TRBV18,TRBD2,.,CASSPPGDYNTGELFF,TGTGCCAGCTCACCACCGGGGGACTATAACACCGGGGAGCTGTTTTTT
TRBJ2-6,TRBV30,TRBD1,.,CAWGTGSSGANVLTF,TGTGCCTGGGGGACAGGGTCCTCTGGGGCCAACGTCCTGACTTTC
TRBJ1-4,TRBV25-1,.,.,CASSLAEKLFF,TGTGCCAGCAGCCTAGCGGAAAAACTGTTTTTT
TRBJ2-7,TRBV10-3,TRBD2,.,CPMLPCGGDRVGREQYF,TGTCCCATGTTGCCATGCGGGGGGGACCGGGTGGGGCGGGAGCAGTACTTC